Below are 2 T cell receptor beta chains sequenced from a single sample in a study of T-cell memory formation after mild COVID-19. Using its own MiXCR run on the 5' RACE reads, TCRdb lists one record per CDR3 protein. Found here are a few hundred thousand distinct CDR3 sequences, more than 15% of them singletons; the top ten hold under 30%. The sample consisted of PBMCs or a T cell subset sorted from them (not recorded which). Receptors originate from a man aged 18 to 29 who had mild COVID-19 (a few samples of this study predate the infection). Cell type and time point are not known.

This chain joins TRBV5-5 and TRBJ1-1, with D unresolved. Germline values: CDR1 SGHKS, CDR2 YYEKEE (reference sequence). CDR3 length: 13 residues. V lost 0 bases and J 10 bases, leaving 13 bases between the germline ends. Here the CDR3 DNA reads TGTGCCAGCAGCTTGGACCGCCCCTGGAGAGCTTTCTTT. It yields the protein CASSLDRPWRAFF.

The rearrangement uses TRBV5-1 and TRBJ2-5; 10 bases are shared with TRBD1. V dropped 4 bases and J dropped 12; count of bases not matched to a gene: 12. The CDR3 covers 14 residues. Germline CDR1 is SGHRS and CDR2 is YFSETQ. The CDR3 is CASSLTSGQGREYF. The CDR3 bases are TGCGCCAGCAGCCTGACCTCGGGACAGGGGAGGGAGTACTTC.